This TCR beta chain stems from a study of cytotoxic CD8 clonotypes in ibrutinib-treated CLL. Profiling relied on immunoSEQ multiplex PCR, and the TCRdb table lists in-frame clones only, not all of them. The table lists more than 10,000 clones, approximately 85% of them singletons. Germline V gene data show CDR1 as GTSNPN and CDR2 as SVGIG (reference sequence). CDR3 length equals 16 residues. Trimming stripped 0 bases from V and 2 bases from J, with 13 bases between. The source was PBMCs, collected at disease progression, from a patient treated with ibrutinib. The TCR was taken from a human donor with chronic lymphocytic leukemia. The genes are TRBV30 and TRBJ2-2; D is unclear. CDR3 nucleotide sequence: TGTGCCTGGAGTGTTAGGAGCGTGCCAAACACCGGGGAGCTGTTTTTT. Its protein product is CAWSVRSVPNTGELFF. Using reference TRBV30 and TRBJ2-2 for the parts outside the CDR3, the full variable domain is SQTIHQWPATLVQPVGSPLSLECTVEGTSNPNLYWYRQAAGRGLQLLFYSVGIGQISSEVPQNLSASRPQDRQFILSSKKLLLSDSGFYLCAWSVRSVPNTGELFFGEGSRLTVL.